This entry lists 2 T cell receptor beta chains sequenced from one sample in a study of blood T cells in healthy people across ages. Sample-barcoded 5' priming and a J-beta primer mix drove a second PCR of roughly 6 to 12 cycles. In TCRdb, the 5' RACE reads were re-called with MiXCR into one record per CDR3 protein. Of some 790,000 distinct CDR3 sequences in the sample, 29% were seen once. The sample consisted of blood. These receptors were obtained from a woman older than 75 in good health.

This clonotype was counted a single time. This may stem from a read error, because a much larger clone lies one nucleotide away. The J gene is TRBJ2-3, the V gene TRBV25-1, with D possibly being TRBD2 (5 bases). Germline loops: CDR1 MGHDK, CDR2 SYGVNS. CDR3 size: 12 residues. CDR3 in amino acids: CASRPSSDAQYF. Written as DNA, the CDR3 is TGTGCCAGCAGACCTAGCTCAGATGCGCAGTATTTT.

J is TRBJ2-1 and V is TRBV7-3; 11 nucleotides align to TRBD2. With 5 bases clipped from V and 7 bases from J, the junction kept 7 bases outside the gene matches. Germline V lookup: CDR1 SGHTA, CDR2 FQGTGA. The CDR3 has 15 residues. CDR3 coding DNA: TGTGCCAGCAGCCCAACTAGCGGGGGTTGGAATGAGCAGTTCTTC. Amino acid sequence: CASSPTSGGWNEQFF.